The source of this T cell receptor (beta chain) is a study of T cells in Graves' hyperthyroidism and ophthalmopathy. Across the study: Peripheral blood was obtained at initial diagnosis, preceding any treatment.

The study left out patients who had uncontrolled infection, other autoimmune disease, pregnancy or lactation. Trimming took off 6 bases at V and 3 bases at J, with 14 bases between the two ends. CDR1 and CDR2 from the germline V gene are SEHNR and FQNEAQ (reference sequence). The CDR3 totals 14 residues. Amplification yielded TCR beta CDR3 regions, with RNA transcripts as the source. When the TCR CDR3 underwent first-round RT-PCR, the HTBI primer set was used. TCRdb used MiXCR to reprocess the multiplex PCR reads, holding one entry per CDR3 protein. The table records approximately 600,000 distinct CDR3 sequences, approximately 14% of them present only once. This clonotype was recorded at least ten times. The antigen remains undetermined. Study findings and constraints: Within blood appeared most thyroid clonotypes that had expanded above 0.001.

The chain joins TRBV7-9 to TRBJ1-1; no definite D call. What was sequenced was blood. The clonotype originates from a woman aged 40-49 years with Graves' ophthalmopathy. The CDR3 region is CASRNEGWDTEAFF. The CDR3 DNA reads as TGTGCCAGCAGAAATGAGGGTTGGGACACTGAAGCTTTCTTT.